The T cell receptor beta chain described here comes from a study of blood T cell repertoires in COVID-19. On the study more broadly: Specimens from acute and convalescent COVID-19 originated in the United States, Italy and Spain.

Germline V CDR1 and CDR2: LNHDA, SQIVND (reference sequence). This CDR3 has 15 residues. The J segment lost 4 bases and the V segment lost 2 bases, leaving 5 bases of the junction unmatched. In this sample, this clone turned up a few times. Sequencing used immunoSEQ multiplex PCR; TCRdb keeps in-frame clones, though not all of them. The sample records some 120,000 clones, about 74% being singletons. The receptor was isolated from a man of 80 years or more with COVID-19, enrolled during active disease. The genes are TRBV19 and TRBJ2-5, with TRBD1 matching 9 bases. The specimen sequenced was peripheral blood. DNA for the CDR3: TGTGCCAGTAGTATAACAGGGGGCTTCAGAGAGACCCAGTACTTC. This codes for CASSITGGFRETQYF.